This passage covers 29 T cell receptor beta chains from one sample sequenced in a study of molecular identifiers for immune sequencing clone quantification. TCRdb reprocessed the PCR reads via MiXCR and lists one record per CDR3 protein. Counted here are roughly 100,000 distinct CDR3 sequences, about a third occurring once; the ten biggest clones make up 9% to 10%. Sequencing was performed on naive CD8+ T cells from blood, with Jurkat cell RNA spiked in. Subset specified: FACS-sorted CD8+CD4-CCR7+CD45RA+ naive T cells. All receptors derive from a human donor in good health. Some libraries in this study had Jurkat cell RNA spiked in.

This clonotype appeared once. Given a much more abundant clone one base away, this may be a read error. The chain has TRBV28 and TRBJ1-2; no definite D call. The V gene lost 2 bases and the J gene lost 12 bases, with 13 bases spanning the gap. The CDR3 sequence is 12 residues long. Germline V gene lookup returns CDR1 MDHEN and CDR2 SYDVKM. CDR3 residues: CASSLKAGGDTF. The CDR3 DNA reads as TGTGCCAGCAGTTTAAAGGCCGGCGGCGACACCTTC.

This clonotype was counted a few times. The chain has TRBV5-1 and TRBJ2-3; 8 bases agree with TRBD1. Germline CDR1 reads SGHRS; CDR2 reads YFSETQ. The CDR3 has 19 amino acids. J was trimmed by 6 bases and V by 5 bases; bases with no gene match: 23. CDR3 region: CASRLAPPRGRGRRDTQYF. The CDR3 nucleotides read TGCGCCAGCAGACTTGCCCCCCCCAGGGGGCGCGGAAGGCGGGATACGCAGTATTTT.

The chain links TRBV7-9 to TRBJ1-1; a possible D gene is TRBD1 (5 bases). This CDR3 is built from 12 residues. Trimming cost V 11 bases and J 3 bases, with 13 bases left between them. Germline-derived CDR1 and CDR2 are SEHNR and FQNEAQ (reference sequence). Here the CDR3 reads CAGHPGYTEAFF. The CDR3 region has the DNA TGTGCCGGCCACCCAGGGTACACTGAAGCTTTCTTT.

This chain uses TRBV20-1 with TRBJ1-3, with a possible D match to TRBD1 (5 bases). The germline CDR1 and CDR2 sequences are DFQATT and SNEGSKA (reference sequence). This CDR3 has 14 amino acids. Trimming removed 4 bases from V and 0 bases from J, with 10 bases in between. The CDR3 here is CSANRWNSGNTIYF. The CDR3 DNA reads TGCAGTGCTAACAGGTGGAACTCTGGAAACACCATATATTTT.

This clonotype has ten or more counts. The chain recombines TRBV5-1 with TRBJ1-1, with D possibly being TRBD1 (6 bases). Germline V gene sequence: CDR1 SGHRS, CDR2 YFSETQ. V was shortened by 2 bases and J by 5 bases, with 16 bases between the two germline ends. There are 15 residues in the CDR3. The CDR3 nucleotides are TGCGCCAGCAGCTTTAGCGGGGGCTGGGATACTGAAGCTTTCTTT. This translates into CASSFSGGWDTEAFF.

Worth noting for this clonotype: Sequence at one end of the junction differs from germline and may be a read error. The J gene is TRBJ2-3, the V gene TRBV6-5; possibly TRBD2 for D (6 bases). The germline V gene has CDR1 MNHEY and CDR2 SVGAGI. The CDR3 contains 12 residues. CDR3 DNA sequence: TGTGCCAGCAGTACGGGAGTAGGTACGCTGTATTTT. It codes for CASSTGVGTLYF.

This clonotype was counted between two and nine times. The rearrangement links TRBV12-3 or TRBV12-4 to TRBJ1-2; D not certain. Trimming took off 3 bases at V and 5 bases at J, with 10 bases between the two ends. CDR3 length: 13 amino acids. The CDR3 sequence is CASSFGQSYGYTF. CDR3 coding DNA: TGTGCCAGCAGTTTCGGGCAGAGTTATGGCTACACCTTC.

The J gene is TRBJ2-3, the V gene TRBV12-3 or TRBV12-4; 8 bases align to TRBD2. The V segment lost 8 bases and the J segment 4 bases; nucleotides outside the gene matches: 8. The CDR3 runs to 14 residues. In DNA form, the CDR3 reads TGTGCCAGCTTGAGCGGGAGCACTTCAGATACGCAGTATTTT. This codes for CASLSGSTSDTQYF.

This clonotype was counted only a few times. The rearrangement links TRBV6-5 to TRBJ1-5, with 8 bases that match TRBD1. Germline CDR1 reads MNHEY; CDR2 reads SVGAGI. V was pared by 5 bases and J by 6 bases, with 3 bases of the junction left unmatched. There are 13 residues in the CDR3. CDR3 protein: CASSIGQGQPQHF. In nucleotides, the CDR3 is TGTGCCAGCAGTATCGGACAGGGTCAGCCCCAGCATTTT.

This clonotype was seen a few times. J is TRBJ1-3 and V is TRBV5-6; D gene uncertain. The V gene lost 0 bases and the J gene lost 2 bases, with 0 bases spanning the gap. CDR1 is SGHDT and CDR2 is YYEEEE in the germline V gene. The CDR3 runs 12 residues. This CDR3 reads CASSLAGNTIYF. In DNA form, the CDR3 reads TGTGCCAGCAGCTTGGCTGGAAACACCATATATTTT.

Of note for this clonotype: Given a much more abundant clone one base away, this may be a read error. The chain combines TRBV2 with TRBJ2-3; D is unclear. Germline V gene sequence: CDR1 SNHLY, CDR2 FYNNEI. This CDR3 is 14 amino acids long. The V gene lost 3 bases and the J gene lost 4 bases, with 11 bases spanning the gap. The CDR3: CASSDFLSSDTQYF. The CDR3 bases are TGTGCCAGCAGTGACTTCCTTAGCTCAGATACGCAGTATTTT.

In DNA form, the CDR3 reads TGTGCCAGCAGTTCGGGACCCATTATATTTGAAACCCAGTACTTC. Its protein is CASSSGPIIFETQYF. The chain uses TRBV28 and TRBJ2-5; D may match TRBD1 or TRBD2 (5 bases each). V shed 4 bases and J shed 8 bases, with 20 bases lying between them. The CDR3 length is 15 residues. Germline V gene sequence: CDR1 MDHEN, CDR2 SYDVKM.

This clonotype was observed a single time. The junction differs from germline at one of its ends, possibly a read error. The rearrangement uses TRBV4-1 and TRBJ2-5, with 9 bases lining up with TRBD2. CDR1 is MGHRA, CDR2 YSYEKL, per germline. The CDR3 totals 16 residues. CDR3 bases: TGCGCCAGCCGCCAAGATGTGCGGGAGGGATGGGAGACCCAGTACTTC. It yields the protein CASRQDVREGWETQYF.

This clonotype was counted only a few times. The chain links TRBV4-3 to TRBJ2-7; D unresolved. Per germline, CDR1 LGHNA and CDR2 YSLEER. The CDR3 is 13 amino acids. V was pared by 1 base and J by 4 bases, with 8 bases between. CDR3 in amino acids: CASSQGASYEQYF. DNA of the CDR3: TGCGCCAGCAGCCAAGGGGCGTCATACGAGCAGTACTTC.

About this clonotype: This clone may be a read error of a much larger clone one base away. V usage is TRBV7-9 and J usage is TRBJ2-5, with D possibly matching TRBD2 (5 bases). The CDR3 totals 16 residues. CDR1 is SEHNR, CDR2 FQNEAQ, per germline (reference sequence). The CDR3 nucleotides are TGTGCCAGCAGACCCCTCGATCAGCGGAGCCAAGAGGCCCAGTACTTC. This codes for CASRPLDQRSQEAQYF. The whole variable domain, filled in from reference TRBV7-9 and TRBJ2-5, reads DTGVSQNPRHKITKRGQNVTFRCDPISEHNRLYWYRQTLGQGPEFLTYFQNEAQLEKSRLLSDRFSAERPKGSFSTLEIQRTEQGDSAMYLCASRPLDQRSQEAQYFGPGTRLLVL.

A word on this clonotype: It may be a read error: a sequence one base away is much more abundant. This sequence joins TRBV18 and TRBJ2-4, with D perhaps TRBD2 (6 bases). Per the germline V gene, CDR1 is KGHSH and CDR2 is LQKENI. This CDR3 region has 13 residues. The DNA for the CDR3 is TGTGCCAGCTCACCAACGGGCCGGGACTTGAGTCTATTC. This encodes CASSPTGRDLSLF.

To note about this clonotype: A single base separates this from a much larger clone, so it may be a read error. CDR3 residues: CSSSYSSTDTQYF. The CDR3 DNA is TGTTCCAGCAGTTACTCGTCAACAGATACGCAGTATTTT. This chain joins TRBV6-6 and TRBJ2-3; D remains ambiguous. This CDR3 spans 13 amino acids. The germline CDR1 and CDR2 sequences are MNHNY and SVGAGI (reference sequence).

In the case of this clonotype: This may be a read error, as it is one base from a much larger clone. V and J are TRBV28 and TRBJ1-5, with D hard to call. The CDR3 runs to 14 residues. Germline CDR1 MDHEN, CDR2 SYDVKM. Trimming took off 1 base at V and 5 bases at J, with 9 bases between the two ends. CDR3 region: CASSLSRYDQPQHF. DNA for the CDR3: TGTGCCAGCAGTTTATCGCGGTACGATCAGCCCCAGCATTTT.

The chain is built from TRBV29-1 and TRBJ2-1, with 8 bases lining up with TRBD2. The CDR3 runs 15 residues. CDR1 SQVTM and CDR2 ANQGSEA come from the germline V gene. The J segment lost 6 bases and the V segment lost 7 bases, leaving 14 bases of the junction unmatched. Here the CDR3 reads CSAPTTSEPSNEQFF. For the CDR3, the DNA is TGCAGCGCTCCCACGACTAGCGAGCCCTCCAATGAGCAGTTCTTC.

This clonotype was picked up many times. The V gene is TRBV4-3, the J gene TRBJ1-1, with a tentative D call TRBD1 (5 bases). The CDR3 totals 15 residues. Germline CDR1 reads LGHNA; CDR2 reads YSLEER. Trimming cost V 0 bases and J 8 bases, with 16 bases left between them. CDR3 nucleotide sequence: TGCGCCAGCAGCCAAGATCTGGGGGGAGTAGGAGAAGCTTTCTTT. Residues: CASSQDLGGVGEAFF.

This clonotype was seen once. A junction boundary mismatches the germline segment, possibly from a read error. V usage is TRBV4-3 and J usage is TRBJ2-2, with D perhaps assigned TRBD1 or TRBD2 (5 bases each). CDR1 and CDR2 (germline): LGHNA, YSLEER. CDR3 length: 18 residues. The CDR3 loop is CASSQDPFGAGYTGELLF. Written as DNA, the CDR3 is TGCGCCAGCAGCCAAGATCCCTTTGGGGCGGGCTACACCGGGGAGCTGTTATTT.

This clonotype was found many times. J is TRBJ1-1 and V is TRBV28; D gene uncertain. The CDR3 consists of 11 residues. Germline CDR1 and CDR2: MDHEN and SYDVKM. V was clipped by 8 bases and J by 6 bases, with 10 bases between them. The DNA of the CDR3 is TGTGCCAGCCTTGGTGCCGCTGAAGCTTTCTTT. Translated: CASLGAAEAFF. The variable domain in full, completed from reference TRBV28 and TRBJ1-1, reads DVKVTQSSRYLVKRTGEKVFLECVQDMDHENMFWYRQDPGLGLRLIYFSYDVKMKEKGDIPEGYSVSREKKERFSLILESASTNQTSMYLCASLGAAEAFFGQGTRLTVV.

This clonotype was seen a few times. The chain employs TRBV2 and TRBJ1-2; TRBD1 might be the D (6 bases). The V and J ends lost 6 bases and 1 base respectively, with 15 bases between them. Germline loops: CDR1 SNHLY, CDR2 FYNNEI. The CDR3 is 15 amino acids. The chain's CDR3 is CASRTWQGNNYGYTF. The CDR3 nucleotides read TGTGCCAGCAGGACCTGGCAGGGGAATAACTATGGCTACACCTTC. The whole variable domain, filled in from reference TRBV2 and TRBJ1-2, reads EPEVTQTPSHQVTQMGQEVILRCVPISNHLYFYWYRQILGQKVEFLVSFYNNEISEKSEIFDDQFSVERPDGSNFTLKIRSTKLEDSAMYFCASRTWQGNNYGYTFGSGTRLTVV.

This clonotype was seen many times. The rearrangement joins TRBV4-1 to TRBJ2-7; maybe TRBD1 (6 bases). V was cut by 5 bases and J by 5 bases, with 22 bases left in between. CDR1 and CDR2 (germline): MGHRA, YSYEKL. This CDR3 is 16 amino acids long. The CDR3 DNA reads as TGCGCCAGCAGCGAAAAAGGCCCAGGGGCCCCCCACGAGCAGTACTTC. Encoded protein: CASSEKGPGAPHEQYF.

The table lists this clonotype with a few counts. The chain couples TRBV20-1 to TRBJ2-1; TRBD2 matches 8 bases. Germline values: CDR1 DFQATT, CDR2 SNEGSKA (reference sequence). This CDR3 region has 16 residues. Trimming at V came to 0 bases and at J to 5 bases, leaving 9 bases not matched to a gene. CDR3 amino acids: CSARDRSRTSHNEQFF. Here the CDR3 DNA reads TGCAGTGCTAGAGATAGGTCCAGGACTAGCCACAATGAGCAGTTCTTC.

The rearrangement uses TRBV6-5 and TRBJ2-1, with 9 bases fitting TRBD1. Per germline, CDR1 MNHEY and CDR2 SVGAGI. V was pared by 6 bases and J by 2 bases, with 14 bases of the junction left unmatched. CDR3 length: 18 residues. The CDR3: CASRRQGVRGRAYNEQFF. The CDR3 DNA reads TGTGCCAGCAGACGACAGGGGGTAAGAGGGAGGGCCTACAATGAGCAGTTCTTC.

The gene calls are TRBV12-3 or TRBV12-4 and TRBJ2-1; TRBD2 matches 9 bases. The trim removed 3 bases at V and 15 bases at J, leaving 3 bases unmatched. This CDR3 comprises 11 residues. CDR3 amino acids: CASSFGTSPFF. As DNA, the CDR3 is TGTGCCAGCAGTTTCGGGACTAGCCCGTTCTTC.

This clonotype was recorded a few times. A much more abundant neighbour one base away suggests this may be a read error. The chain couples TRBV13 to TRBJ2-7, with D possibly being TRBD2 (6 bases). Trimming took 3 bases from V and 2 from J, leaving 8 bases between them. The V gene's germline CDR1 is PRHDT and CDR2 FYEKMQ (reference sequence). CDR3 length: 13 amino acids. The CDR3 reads CASSFGGTYEQYF. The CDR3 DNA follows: TGTGCCAGCAGCTTTGGCGGGACCTACGAGCAGTACTTC.

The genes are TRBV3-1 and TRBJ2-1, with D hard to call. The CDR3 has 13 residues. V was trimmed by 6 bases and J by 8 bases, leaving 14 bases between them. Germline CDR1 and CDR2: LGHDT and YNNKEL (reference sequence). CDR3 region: CASRRIGHYEQFF. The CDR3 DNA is TGTGCCAGCAGGAGGATAGGCCACTATGAGCAGTTCTTC.